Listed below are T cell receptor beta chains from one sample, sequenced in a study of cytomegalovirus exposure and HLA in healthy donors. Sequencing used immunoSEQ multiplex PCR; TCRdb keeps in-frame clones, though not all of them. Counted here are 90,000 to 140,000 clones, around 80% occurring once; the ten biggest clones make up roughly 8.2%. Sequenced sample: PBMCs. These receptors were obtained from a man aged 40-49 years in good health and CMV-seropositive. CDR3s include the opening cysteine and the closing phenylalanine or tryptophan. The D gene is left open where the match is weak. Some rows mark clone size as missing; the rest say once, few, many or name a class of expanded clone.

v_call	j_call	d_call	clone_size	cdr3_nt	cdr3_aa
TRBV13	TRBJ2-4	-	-	TGTGCCAGCAGCTTAGCCCCAGGGCAAAACATTCAGTACTTC	CASSLAPGQNIQYF
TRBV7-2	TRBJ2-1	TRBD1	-	TGTGCCAGCAGCTCCTACTTTACAGGGGGAAATGAGCAGTTCTTC	CASSSYFTGGNEQFF
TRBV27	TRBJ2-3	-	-	TGTGCCAGCAGAATAGGGGGTTGGAGCACAGATACGCAGTATTTT	CASRIGGWSTDTQYF
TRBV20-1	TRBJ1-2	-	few	TGCAGTGCACAGAGGGTTTATGGCTACACCTTC	CSAQRVYGYTF
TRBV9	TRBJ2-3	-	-	TGTGCCAGCAGCGTAGGTCAGGGGCCTGTGGGGGCAGATACGCAGTATTTT	CASSVGQGPVGADTQYF
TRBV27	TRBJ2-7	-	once	TGTGCCAGCAGTTTGAGGGCTCCCGGGTGGGAGCAGTACTTC	CASSLRAPGWEQYF
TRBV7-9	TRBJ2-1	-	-	TGTGCCAGCACTACGAGTGGGGGCGGGCAGTTCTTC	CASTTSGGGQFF
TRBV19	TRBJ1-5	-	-	TGTGCCAGTAGTATAGGGGTCGGGCAGCCCCAGCATTTT	CASSIGVGQPQHF
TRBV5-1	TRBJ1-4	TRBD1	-	TGCGCCAGCAGCTACGGACAGGGGGTTGAAAAACTGTTTTTT	CASSYGQGVEKLFF
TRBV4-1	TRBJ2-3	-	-	TGCGCCAGCAGCCCCTCGTTCACAGATACGCAGTATTTT	CASSPSFTDTQYF
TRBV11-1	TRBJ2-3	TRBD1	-	TGTGCCAGCAGTTCGGGACAGCCGGCACGCACAGATACGCAGTATTTT	CASSSGQPARTDTQYF